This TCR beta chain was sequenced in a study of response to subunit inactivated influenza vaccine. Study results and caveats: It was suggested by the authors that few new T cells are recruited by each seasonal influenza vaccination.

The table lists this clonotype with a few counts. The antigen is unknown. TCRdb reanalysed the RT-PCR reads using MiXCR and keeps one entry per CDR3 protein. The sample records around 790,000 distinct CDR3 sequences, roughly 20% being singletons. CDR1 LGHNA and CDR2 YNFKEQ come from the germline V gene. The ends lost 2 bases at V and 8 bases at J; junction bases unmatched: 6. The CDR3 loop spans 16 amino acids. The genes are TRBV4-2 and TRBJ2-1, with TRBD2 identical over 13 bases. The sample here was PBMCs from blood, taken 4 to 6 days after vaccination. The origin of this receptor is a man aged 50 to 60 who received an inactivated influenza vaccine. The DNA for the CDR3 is TGTGCCAGCAGCCAACCGGGGACTAGCGGGACTGATGAGCAGTTCTTC. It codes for CASSQPGTSGTDEQFF.